What follows are 13 T cell receptor beta chains derived from one specimen sequenced in a study of cytomegalovirus exposure and HLA in healthy donors. PCR primers comprised 60 Vbeta and 13 Jbeta primers. Using immunoSEQ multiplex PCR, the repertoire was profiled, and TCRdb retains in-frame clones only, with some absent. Altogether about 140,000 clones are present, roughly 79% being singletons, with the ten largest covering 1.3%. Sequencing used PBMCs. The source is a woman in her forties in good health and CMV-seronegative.

This chain connects TRBV19 to TRBJ2-1; D is possibly TRBD1 (6 bases). The V and J ends lost 6 bases and 0 bases respectively, with 9 bases between them. The CDR3 runs 14 residues. Per germline, CDR1 LNHDA and CDR2 SQIVND (reference sequence). The CDR3 DNA sequence: TGTGCCAGTAGCACACAGGGCTCCTACAATGAGCAGTTCTTC. It translates to CASSTQGSYNEQFF.

The gene calls are TRBV2 and TRBJ2-7, with D perhaps TRBD2 (6 bases). V lost 3 bases to trimming and J lost 3 bases, with 6 bases between them. The CDR3 consists of 12 residues. CDR1 is SNHLY and CDR2 is FYNNEI in the germline V gene. Here the CDR3 reads CASSEGGYEQYF. The CDR3 DNA reads TGTGCCAGCAGTGAGGGGGGCTACGAGCAGTACTTC.

The chain is built from TRBV4-3 and TRBJ2-1, with D possibly matching TRBD1 (6 bases). CDR3 size: 14 residues. V lost 3 bases and J 7 bases, leaving 13 bases between the germline ends. From germline, CDR1 is LGHNA and CDR2 YSLEER. The CDR3 is CASSQEGQQNEQFF. CDR3 sequence (DNA): TGCGCCAGCAGCCAGGAAGGACAGCAGAATGAGCAGTTCTTC.

The chain employs TRBV5-1 and TRBJ2-7; the D is unclear. Trimming took 4 bases from V and 2 from J, leaving 16 bases between them. Germline V gene lookup returns CDR1 SGHRS and CDR2 YFSETQ. This CDR3 has 15 residues. CDR3 in DNA: TGCGCCAGCAGCCTTGACGCACTATACGCCTACGAGCAGTACTTC. The encoded protein is CASSLDALYAYEQYF.

The rearrangement uses TRBV5-1 and TRBJ2-6; 8 nucleotides line up with TRBD1. Trimming cost V 1 base and J 0 bases; bases outside gene matches: 6. CDR1 and CDR2 from the germline V gene are SGHRS and YFSETQ. This CDR3 is 18 amino acids long. The CDR3: CASSLSTGGISGANVLTF. The DNA for the CDR3 is TGCGCCAGCAGCTTGTCTACAGGGGGGATCTCTGGGGCCAACGTCCTGACTTTC.

For the CDR3, the DNA is TGTGCCTGGATCCCAGGGAACACTGAAGCTTTCTTT. Its protein product is CAWIPGNTEAFF. The chain employs TRBV30 and TRBJ1-1, with D uncertain. From germline, CDR1 is GTSNPN and CDR2 SVGIG (reference sequence). The CDR3 totals 12 residues. Trimming cost V 4 bases and J 1 base, with 7 bases left between them.

V gene TRBV7-9 combines with J gene TRBJ2-7, with TRBD1 as a possible D gene (6 bases). V gave up 5 bases and J gave up 4 bases, with 12 bases separating them. Germline V lookup: CDR1 SEHNR, CDR2 FQNEAQ (reference sequence). This CDR3 comprises 13 residues. CDR3 protein: CASSGTPIYEQYF. The CDR3 DNA is TGTGCCAGCAGCGGGACACCTATTTACGAGCAGTACTTC. Full variable domain (remainder filled in from reference TRBV7-9 and TRBJ2-7): DTGVSQNPRHKITKRGQNVTFRCDPISEHNRLYWYRQTLGQGPEFLTYFQNEAQLEKSRLLSDRFSAERPKGSFSTLEIQRTEQGDSAMYLCASSGTPIYEQYFGPGTRLTVT.

V is TRBV7-2 and J is TRBJ2-1; possible D gene TRBD2, 5 bases. Germline V gene lookup returns CDR1 SGHTA and CDR2 FQGNSA. V lost 2 bases and J 5 bases, leaving 10 bases between the germline ends. The CDR3 sequence is 14 residues long. The CDR3 protein is CASSLRSGNNEQFF. The CDR3 bases are TGTGCCAGCAGCTTAAGATCGGGAAACAATGAGCAGTTCTTC.

The chain recombines TRBV15 with TRBJ1-1; TRBD1 aligns across 8 bases. This CDR3 is 14 amino acids long. Looked up from germline, CDR1 is LNHNV and CDR2 is YYDKDF (reference sequence). Trimming removed 4 bases from V and 2 bases from J; junction bases left unmatched: 3. CDR3 in DNA: TGTGCCACCAGCACAACAGGGGGAAACACTGAAGCTTTCTTT. It encodes CATSTTGGNTEAFF.

The gene calls are TRBV5-4 and TRBJ2-3; D not resolved. Germline V gives CDR1 SGHNT, CDR2 YYREEE (reference sequence). Trimming cost V 4 bases and J 0 bases, with 9 bases left between them. The CDR3 loop spans 14 amino acids. The CDR3 here is CASSPRRSTDTQYF. The CDR3, as DNA: TGTGCCAGCAGCCCGAGGCGGAGCACAGATACGCAGTATTTT.

The V gene is TRBV5-4, the J gene TRBJ2-3; the D gene is possibly TRBD2 (7 bases). Trimming stripped 0 bases from V and 1 base from J, with 15 bases between. This CDR3 comprises 17 residues. The germline CDR1 and CDR2 sequences are SGHNT and YYREEE (reference sequence). DNA for the CDR3: TGTGCCAGCAGCTTGGAGCGGGACAATCCGGGCACAGATACGCAGTATTTT. As protein: CASSLERDNPGTDTQYF.

The table lists this clone with a few counts. Here the CDR3 reads CASSDSGRGEKLFF. CDR3 coding DNA: TGTGCCAGCAGTGACTCCGGGCGGGGTGAAAAACTGTTTTTT. The chain has TRBV25-1 and TRBJ1-4; D uncertain. Germline-derived CDR1 and CDR2 are MGHDK and SYGVNS. The CDR3 is made up of 14 amino acids. The germline V and J ends were trimmed by 3 bases and 7 bases, with 12 bases remaining between them.

The V gene is TRBV18, the J gene TRBJ1-1, with 8 bases matching TRBD1. The germline CDR1 and CDR2 sequences are KGHSH and LQKENI. The CDR3 is made up of 15 amino acids. V lost 5 bases to trimming and J lost 4 bases; unmatched junction nucleotides: 9. CDR3 loop: CASSTGQGIRTEAFF. CDR3 sequence (DNA): TGTGCCAGCTCAACTGGACAGGGAATACGCACTGAAGCTTTCTTT.